This T cell receptor beta chain was observed in a study of CD4 T cell repertoires in COVID-19. Study background: After approximately 10 days of IL-2 expansion, CFSE-low cells were relabeled and restimulated with other coronavirus spikes.

The CDR3 consists of 14 residues. The germline V gene encodes CDR1 LNHDA and CDR2 SQIVND (reference sequence). V lost 8 bases, J lost 5 bases, and 5 bases stayed unmatched. Concerning this clone: Its antigen is as yet unknown.

Broader study findings: SARS-CoV and/or HKU1 spike cultures shared between 7 and 25% of SARS-CoV-2 clonotypes. Two or all three memory subsets shared several highly expanded SARS-CoV-2-reactive clonotypes.

Sequencing was done directly on freshly isolated, uncultured memory T cells. Clones were read by immunoSEQ multiplex PCR, and TCRdb kept only the in-frame ones, dropping some. The data show about 25,000 clones, over 90% seen once. The sample in question was circulating follicular helper CD4+ T cells (cTfh) from blood, obtained before the COVID-19 pandemic. The receptor was isolated from a human donor who had COVID-19. This chain connects TRBV19 to TRBJ2-5; 13 bases are a match to TRBD2. CDR3 sequence reads: CASSTSGRAETQYF. In DNA, the CDR3 is TGTGCCAGTTCTACTAGCGGGAGGGCGGAGACCCAGTACTTC.